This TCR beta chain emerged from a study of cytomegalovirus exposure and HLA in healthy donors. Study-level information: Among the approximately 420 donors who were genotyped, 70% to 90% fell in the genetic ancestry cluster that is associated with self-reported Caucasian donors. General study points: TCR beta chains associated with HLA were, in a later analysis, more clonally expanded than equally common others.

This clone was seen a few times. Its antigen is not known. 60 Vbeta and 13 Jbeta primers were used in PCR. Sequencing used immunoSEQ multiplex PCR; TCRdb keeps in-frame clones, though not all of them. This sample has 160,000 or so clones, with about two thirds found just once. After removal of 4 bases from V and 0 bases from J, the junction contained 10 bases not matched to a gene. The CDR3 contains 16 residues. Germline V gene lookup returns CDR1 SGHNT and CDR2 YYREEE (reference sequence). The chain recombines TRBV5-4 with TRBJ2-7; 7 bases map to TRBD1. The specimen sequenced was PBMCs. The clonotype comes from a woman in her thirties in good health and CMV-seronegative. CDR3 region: CASSHPPGQSSYEQYF. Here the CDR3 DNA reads TGTGCCAGCAGCCACCCACCGGGACAGAGCTCCTACGAGCAGTACTTC.